Listed below are T cell receptor beta chains from one sample, sequenced in a study of CD8 T cells in Susac syndrome. TCRdb reanalysed the immunoSEQ multiplex PCR reads using MiXCR and keeps one entry per CDR3 protein. The repertoire holds roughly 190,000 distinct CDR3 sequences, with approximately 94% as singletons. Sequenced sample: CD4+ T cells from PBMCs. These receptors were collected from a human donor in good health. Each CDR3 is given with its conserved first and last residue. Each record gives: V gene, J gene, D gene, CDR3 DNA, CDR3 protein. A D gene is named only where the DNA matches it firmly.

TRBV7-9,TRBJ2-5,.,TGTGCCAGCAGCTTAGTTGGGGGGAAAGAGACCCAGTACTTC,CASSLVGGKETQYF
TRBV10-3,TRBJ2-5,.,TGTGCCATCAGCGGGGACACCCAAGAGACCCAGTACTTC,CAISGDTQETQYF
TRBV20-1,TRBJ2-3,.,TGCAGTTACCCGTTGAGAGATACGCAGTATTTT,CSYPLRDTQYF
TRBV29-1,TRBJ2-5,TRBD1,TGCAGCGTTGAGGGGGACAGGGGCAGACCGGAGACCCACTACTTC,CSVEGDRGRPETHYF
TRBV7-9,TRBJ1-1,TRBD1,TGTGCCAGCAGCGGCCACAGGGGGGTGTTCGGCACTGAAGCTTTCTTT,CASSGHRGVFGTEAFF
TRBV29-1,TRBJ1-4,.,TGCAGCGTTGAAGTTGGAAAACTGTTTTTT,CSVEVGKLFF
TRBV7-2,TRBJ2-3,TRBD2,TGTGCCAGCACCCTCGGGAGCGGGGGGGCCAGGGCAGATACGCAGTATTTT,CASTLGSGGARADTQYF
TRBV7-2,TRBJ2-2,.,TGTGCCAGCAGCTCCCTGTTCACCGGGGAGCTGTTTTTT,CASSSLFTGELFF
TRBV6-1,TRBJ1-3,.,TGTGCCACCCGATCTACCCGACAGCCCAACTCTGGAAACACCATATATTTT,CATRSTRQPNSGNTIYF
TRBV12-3/TRBV12-4,TRBJ1-5,.,TGTGCCAGCAGTTTACCAGGGAGACAGCCCCAGCATTTT,CASSLPGRQPQHF
TRBV12-3/TRBV12-4,TRBJ2-1,.,TGTGCCAGTTCCGACAGGGAGGAAGGTAATGAGCAGTTCTTC,CASSDREEGNEQFF
TRBV5-6,TRBJ1-1,.,TGTGCCAGCAGCTTCGGGGGGGGGCGCACTGAAGCTTTCTTT,CASSFGGGRTEAFF
TRBV3-1,TRBJ2-3,.,TGTGCCAGCAGCCAAGGGAGAGGGCGCACAGATACGCAGTATTTT,CASSQGRGRTDTQYF
TRBV7-2,TRBJ1-4,TRBD1,TGTGCCAGCAGCGACCGACAGGGGTTCACCAAACAGGAAAAACTGTTTTTT,CASSDRQGFTKQEKLFF
TRBV28,TRBJ1-5,TRBD1,TGTGCCAGCAGTTTGCCCATGACAGGGAGGGTCCATCAGCCCCAGCATTTT,CASSLPMTGRVHQPQHF
TRBV7-6,TRBJ2-7,TRBD1,TGTGCCAGCAACCCTCGGACAGGGGTCTACGAGCAGTACTTC,CASNPRTGVYEQYF
TRBV28,TRBJ1-5,TRBD1,TGTGCCAGCAGGTTACAGGGGTCCGATCAGCCCCAGCATTTT,CASRLQGSDQPQHF
TRBV12-3/TRBV12-4,TRBJ2-7,TRBD1,TGTGCCAGCACCCTGACAGGGATCTACGAGCAGTACTTC,CASTLTGIYEQYF
TRBV30,TRBJ1-2,.,TGTGCCTGGAGCCCGGACAGTAGGAACTATGGCTACACCTTC,CAWSPDSRNYGYTF
TRBV4-3,TRBJ1-1,.,TGCGCCAGCAGCCGGGGATTTGATGGCACTGAAGCTTTCTTT,CASSRGFDGTEAFF
TRBV7-9,TRBJ1-1,.,TGTGCCAGCAGCTTAGTCCTGGCGACTGAAGCTTTCTTT,CASSLVLATEAFF
TRBV19,TRBJ2-6,TRBD2,TGTGCCAGTAGTATAAGCGTTCGGACTAGTATCTCTGGGGCCAACGTCCTGACTTTC,CASSISVRTSISGANVLTF